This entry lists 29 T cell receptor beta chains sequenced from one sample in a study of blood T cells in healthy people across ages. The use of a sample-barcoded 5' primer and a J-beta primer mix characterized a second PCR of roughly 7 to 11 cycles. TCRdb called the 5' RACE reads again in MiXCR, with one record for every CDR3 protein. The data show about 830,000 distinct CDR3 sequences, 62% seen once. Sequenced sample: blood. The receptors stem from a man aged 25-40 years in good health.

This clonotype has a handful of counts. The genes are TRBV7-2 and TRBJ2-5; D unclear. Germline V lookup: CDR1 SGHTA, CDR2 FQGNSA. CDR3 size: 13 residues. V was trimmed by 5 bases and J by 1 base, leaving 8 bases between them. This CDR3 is CASSLRAQETQYF. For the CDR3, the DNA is TGTGCCAGCAGCCTCCGGGCCCAAGAGACCCAGTACTTC.

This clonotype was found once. The CDR3 DNA sequence: TGTGCCAGCAGCCAAGATGGGGCGCGGAATGAGCAGTTCTTC. It codes for CASSQDGARNEQFF. The chain couples TRBV6-2 or TRBV6-3 to TRBJ2-1; possibly TRBD1 for D (5 bases). Germline loops: CDR1 MNHEY, CDR2 SVGEGT. The CDR3 extends over 14 amino acids. V was trimmed by 6 bases and J by 7 bases, leaving 16 bases between them.

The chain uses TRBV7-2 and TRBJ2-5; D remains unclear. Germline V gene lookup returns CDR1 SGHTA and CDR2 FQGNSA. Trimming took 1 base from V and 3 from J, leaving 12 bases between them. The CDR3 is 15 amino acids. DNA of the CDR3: TGTGCCAGCAGCTTAGAACTGGTCAGGAAAGAGACCCAGTACTTC. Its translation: CASSLELVRKETQYF.

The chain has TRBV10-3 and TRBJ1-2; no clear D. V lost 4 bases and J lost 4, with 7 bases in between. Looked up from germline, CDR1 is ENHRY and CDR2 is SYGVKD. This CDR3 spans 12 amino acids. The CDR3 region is CAISGDTYGYTF. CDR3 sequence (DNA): TGTGCCATCAGTGGTGACACCTATGGCTACACCTTC.

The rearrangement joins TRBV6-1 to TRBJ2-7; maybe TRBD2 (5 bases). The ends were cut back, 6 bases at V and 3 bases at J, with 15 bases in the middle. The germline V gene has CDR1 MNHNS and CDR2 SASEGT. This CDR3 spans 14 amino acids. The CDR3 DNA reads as TGTGCCAGCAGAGGTCCAGGTCGGGGCTACGAGCAGTACTTC. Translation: CASRGPGRGYEQYF.

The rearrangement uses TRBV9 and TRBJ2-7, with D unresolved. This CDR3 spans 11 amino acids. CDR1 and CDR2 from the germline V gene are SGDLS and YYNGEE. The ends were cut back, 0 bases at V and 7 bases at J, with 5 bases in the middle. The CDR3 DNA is TGTGCCAGCAGCGTAGGTAAAGAGCAGTACTTC. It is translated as CASSVGKEQYF.

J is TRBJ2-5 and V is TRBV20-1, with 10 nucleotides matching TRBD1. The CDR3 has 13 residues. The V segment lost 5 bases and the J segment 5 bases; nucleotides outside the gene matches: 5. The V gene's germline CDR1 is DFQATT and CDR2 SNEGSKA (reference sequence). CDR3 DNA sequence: TGCAGTGCTCCCGGGACAGGGGTCGAGACCCAGTACTTC. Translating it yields CSAPGTGVETQYF.

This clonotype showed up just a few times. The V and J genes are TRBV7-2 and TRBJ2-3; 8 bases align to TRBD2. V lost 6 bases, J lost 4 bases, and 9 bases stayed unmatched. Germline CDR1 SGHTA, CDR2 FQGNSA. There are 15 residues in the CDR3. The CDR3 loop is CASRLTGGAPDTQYF. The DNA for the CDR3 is TGTGCCAGCAGACTAACCGGGGGGGCGCCAGATACGCAGTATTTT.

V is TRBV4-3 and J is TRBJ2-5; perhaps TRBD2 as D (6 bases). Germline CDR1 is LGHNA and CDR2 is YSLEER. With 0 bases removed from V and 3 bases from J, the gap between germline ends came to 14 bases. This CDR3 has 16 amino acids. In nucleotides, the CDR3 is TGCGCCAGCAGCCAAGATCAAGGGACTGGGAAAGAGACCCAGTACTTC. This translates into CASSQDQGTGKETQYF.

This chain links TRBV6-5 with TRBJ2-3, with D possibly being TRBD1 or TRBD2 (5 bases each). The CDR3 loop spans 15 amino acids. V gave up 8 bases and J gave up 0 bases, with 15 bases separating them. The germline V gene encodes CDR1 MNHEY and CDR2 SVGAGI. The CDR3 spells CASSRTGLSTDTQYF. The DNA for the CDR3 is TGTGCCAGCTCCAGAACGGGGCTAAGCACAGATACGCAGTATTTT.

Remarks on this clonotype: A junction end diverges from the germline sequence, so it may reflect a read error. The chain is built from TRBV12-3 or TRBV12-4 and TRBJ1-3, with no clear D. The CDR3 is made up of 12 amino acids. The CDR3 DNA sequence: TGCGGAGTTAGTCTCTCTGGAAACACCATATATTTT. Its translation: CGVSLSGNTIYF.

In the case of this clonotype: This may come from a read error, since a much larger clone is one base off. The CDR3 region is CASSPGGSYNERFF. CDR3 DNA: TGTGCCAGCAGCCCGGGGGGCTCCTACAATGAGCGGTTCTTC. This rearrangement joins TRBV7-3 to TRBJ2-1, with D perhaps TRBD2 (7 bases). The germline gives CDR1 SGHTA, CDR2 FQGTGA. This CDR3 region has 14 residues. Based on the CDR3 plus reference TRBV7-3 and TRBJ2-1, the full variable domain is GAGVSQTPSNKVTEKGKYVELRCDPISGHTALYWYRQSLGQGPEFLIYFQGTGAADDSGLPNDRFFAVRPEGSVSTLKIQRTERGDSAVYLCASSPGGSYNERFFGPGTRLTVL.

In DNA form, the CDR3 reads TGTGCCATCAATAGCGGGGGGCCCTCCTACGAGCAGTACTTC. It specifies CAINSGGPSYEQYF. The V and J genes are TRBV10-3 and TRBJ2-7, with 10 bases matching TRBD2. J gave up 0 bases and V 7 bases, and 3 bases lay outside the gene matches. There are 14 residues in the CDR3. Germline values: CDR1 ENHRY, CDR2 SYGVKD.

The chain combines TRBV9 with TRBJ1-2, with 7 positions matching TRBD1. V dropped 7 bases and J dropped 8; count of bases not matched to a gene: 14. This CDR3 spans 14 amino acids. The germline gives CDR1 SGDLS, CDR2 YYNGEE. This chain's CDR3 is CASGRDSLTWGYTF. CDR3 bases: TGTGCCAGCGGGAGGGACAGCCTGACTTGGGGCTACACCTTC.

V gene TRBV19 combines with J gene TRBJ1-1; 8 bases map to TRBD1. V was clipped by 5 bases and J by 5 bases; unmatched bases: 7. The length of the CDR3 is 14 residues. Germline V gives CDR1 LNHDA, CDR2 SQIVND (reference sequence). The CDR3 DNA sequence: TGTGCCAGTAGTGGACAGGGTTCAGGGACTGAAGCTTTCTTT. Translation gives CASSGQGSGTEAFF.

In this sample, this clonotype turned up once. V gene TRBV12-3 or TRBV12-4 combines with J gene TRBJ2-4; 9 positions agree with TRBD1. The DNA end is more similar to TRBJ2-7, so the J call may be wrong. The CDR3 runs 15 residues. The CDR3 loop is CASSPGGTGYNEQYF. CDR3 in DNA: TGTGCCAGCAGTCCCGGGGGGACAGGGTATAACGAGCAGTACTTC.

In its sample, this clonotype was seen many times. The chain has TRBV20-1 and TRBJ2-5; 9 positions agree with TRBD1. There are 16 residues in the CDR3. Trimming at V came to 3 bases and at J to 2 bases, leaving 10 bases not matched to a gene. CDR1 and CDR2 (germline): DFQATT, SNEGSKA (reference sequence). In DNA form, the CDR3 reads TGCAGTGCTAGCCTACCGGGACAGGGAGGACAAGAGACCCAGTACTTC. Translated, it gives CSASLPGQGGQETQYF.

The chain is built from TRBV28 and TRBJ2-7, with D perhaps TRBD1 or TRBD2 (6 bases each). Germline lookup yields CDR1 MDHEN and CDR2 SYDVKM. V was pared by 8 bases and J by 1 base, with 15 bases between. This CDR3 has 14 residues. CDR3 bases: TGTGCCAGCCGGGGGCCCAGATCGTCCTACGAGCAGTACTTC. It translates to CASRGPRSSYEQYF. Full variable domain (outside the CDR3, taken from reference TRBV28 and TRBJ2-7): DVKVTQSSRYLVKRTGEKVFLECVQDMDHENMFWYRQDPGLGLRLIYFSYDVKMKEKGDIPEGYSVSREKKERFSLILESASTNQTSMYLCASRGPRSSYEQYFGPGTRLTVT.

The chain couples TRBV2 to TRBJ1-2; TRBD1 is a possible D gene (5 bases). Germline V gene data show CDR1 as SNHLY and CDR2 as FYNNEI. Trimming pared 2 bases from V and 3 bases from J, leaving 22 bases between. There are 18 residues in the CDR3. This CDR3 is CASSEPQGERGRYYGYTF. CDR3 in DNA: TGTGCCAGCAGTGAACCTCAAGGGGAGCGTGGGAGATACTATGGCTACACCTTC.

In DNA, the CDR3 is TGCGCCAGCAGTCCCCTCCCCCCAGAGACCCAGTACTTC. Its translation: CASSPLPPETQYF. The chain employs TRBV5-1 and TRBJ2-7; D is unresolved. The end of the DNA aligns better with TRBJ2-5, so the J call may be wrong. The CDR3 spans 13 residues. In germline, CDR1 is SGHRS, CDR2 YFSETQ.

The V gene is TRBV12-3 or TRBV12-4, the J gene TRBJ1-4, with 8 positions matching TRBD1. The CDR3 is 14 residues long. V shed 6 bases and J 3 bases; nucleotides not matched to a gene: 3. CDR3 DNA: TGTGCCAGCAGCCAGGACAGGGCTAATGAAAAACTGTTTTTT. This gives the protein CASSQDRANEKLFF.

The CDR3 coding sequence is TGTGCCAGCAGTGTAGAGTTACAGGGCTACGAGCAGTACTTC. Its translation is CASSVELQGYEQYF. The J gene is TRBJ2-7, the V gene TRBV2, with D perhaps TRBD1 (6 bases). Per germline, CDR1 SNHLY and CDR2 FYNNEI. V lost 4 bases, J lost 3 bases, and 13 bases lay in between. The CDR3 has 14 residues. The full variable domain, with the rest looked up from reference TRBV2 and TRBJ2-7, is EPEVTQTPSHQVTQMGQEVILRCVPISNHLYFYWYRQILGQKVEFLVSFYNNEISEKSEIFDDQFSVERPDGSNFTLKIRSTKLEDSAMYFCASSVELQGYEQYFGPGTRLTVT.

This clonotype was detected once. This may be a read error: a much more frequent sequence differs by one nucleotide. The CDR3 here is CSVRKEGLASTEQYF. The CDR3 coding sequence is TGCAGCGTCCGCAAGGAGGGACTAGCGTCTACTGAGCAGTACTTC. V and J are TRBV29-1 and TRBJ2-7; 10 nucleotides agree with TRBD2. Germline V gives CDR1 SQVTM, CDR2 ANQGSEA. This CDR3 is 15 amino acids long. J lost 7 bases, V lost 6 bases, and 15 bases had no gene match.

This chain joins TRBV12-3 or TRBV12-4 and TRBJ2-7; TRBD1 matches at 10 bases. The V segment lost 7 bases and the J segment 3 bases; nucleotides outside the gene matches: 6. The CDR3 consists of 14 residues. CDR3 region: CASNRGTGVYEQYF. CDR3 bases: TGTGCCAGCAACCGCGGGACAGGGGTCTACGAGCAGTACTTC.

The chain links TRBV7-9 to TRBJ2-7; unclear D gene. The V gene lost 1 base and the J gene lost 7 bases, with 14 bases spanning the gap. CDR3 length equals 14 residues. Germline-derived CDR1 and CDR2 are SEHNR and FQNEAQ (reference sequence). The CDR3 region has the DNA TGTGCCAGCAGCTTAGTGGGCGGACCCCAGGAGCAGTACTTC. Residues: CASSLVGGPQEQYF.

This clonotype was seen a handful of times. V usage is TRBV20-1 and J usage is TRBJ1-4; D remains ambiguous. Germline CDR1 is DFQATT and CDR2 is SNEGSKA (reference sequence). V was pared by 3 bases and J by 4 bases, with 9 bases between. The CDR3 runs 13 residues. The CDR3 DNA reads TGCAGTGCTAGGCCGGAAATTAATGAAAAACTGTTTTTT. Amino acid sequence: CSARPEINEKLFF.

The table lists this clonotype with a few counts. The CDR3 protein is CASSLQGRTGELFF. The DNA of the CDR3 is TGTGCCAGCAGCCTCCAGGGCCGAACCGGGGAGCTGTTTTTT. The chain joins TRBV9 to TRBJ2-2; a possible D gene is TRBD1 (5 bases). This CDR3 has 14 amino acids. The germline CDR1 and CDR2 sequences are SGDLS and YYNGEE. V lost 4 bases and J lost 5, with 12 bases in between.

The CDR3 sequence: CSARREQPQHF. The CDR3 DNA is TGCAGTGCTAGAAGGGAACAGCCCCAGCATTTT. V gene TRBV20-1 combines with J gene TRBJ1-5; no firm D call. This CDR3 contains 11 residues. The V end lost 2 bases, the J end lost 7 bases, and 6 bases lay between the germline ends. The germline V gene encodes CDR1 DFQATT and CDR2 SNEGSKA (reference sequence).

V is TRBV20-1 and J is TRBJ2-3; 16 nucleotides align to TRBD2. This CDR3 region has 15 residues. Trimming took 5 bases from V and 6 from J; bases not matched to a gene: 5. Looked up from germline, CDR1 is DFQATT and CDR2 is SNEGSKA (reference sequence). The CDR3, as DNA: TGCAGTGCTGGGACTAGCGGGGGGGCCCGGGATACGCAGTATTTT. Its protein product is CSAGTSGGARDTQYF.